This TCR beta chain was captured in a study of early T cells in non-severe SARS-CoV-2 infection (dated by TCRdb to 2020 to 2023). For context, the study as a whole: Because TCR sequencing was done on bulk RNA from unsorted whole blood, the alpha and beta chains could not be paired. The research as a whole found: Matching against VDJdb was skewed toward anti-spike CD8 responses, likely underestimated virus-specific expansions, and missed private and CD4 specificities.

Details on this clonotype: Its antigen is unknown. There are no base qualities to consult, and no much larger clone falls within one base.

Compared with germline, V lacks 3 bases and J lacks 5 bases; bases without a gene match: 7. The CDR3, from cysteine to phenylalanine, totals 15 residues. Only the CDR3 region is kept as DNA, spanning 45 bases read in frame from base 1. As encoded in the germline V gene, CDR1 is LGHNA while CDR2 is YSLEER. Library method: 5' RACE. This sample was sequenced with a NextSeq 500. To correct for sequencing error and PCR bias, the TCR library protocol tagged individual cDNA molecules with unique molecular identifiers. Both TCR alpha and beta chains were sequenced, and tight co-correlation was observed between alpha and beta sequence abundances in each sample. The authors' analysis ran thus. V gene, J gene and CDR3 annotation of TCR sequences was performed with Decombinator V4. Expanded TCRs were defined as changing significantly between any two time points under a Poisson model with p below 0.0001. TCR abundances were normalised to the total number of TCRs sequenced per sample and were expressed as counts per million. MAIT TCRs were defined by TRAV1-2 paired with TRAJ12, TRAJ20 or TRAJ33, and iNKT TCRs by TRAV10 paired with TRAJ18. VDJdb, accessed on 1 November 2021, was searched for TCRs annotated for CMV, EBV and SARS-CoV-2, and TCRs annotated for more than one antigen were excluded. The public reads were reanalyzed by TCRdb: fastp trimming at Q25, MiXCR alignment, in-frame beta chains only. Each CDR3 protein gets just one entry, which takes the most common genes and DNA from the rows behind it. In this record, the V and J calls reflect TCRdb's handling and not the investigators' own analysis. The sample profile shows about 28,000 distinct CDR3 sequences; under 5.5% of them were found once. Of the sample, around 6% falls within the top ten clones.

This was a case-control study nested in a cohort of healthcare workers in London, UK, who had nasopharyngeal swab PCR tests and blood samples taken every week. Between 23 and 31 March 2020, the week of the UK lockdown, healthcare workers were enrolled and then followed up weekly for as long as 16 weeks. The rearranged chain carries TRBV4-3 and TRBJ2-5, with TRBD1 matching 9 junction bases. The sequenced sample was whole blood, obtained at baseline. The receptor was derived from an adult who was a healthcare worker with PCR-confirmed SARS-CoV-2 infection or an uninfected control (not recorded which). Here is the DNA: TGCGCCAGCAGCCAGGGGGGACAGGGAGGCGAGACCCAGTACTTC. Translated, this is CASSQGGQGGETQYF.